This is a list of T cell receptor beta chains from one sample in a study of CXCR3-negative and CXCR3-positive naive CD8 T cells. TCRdb reprocessed the 5' RACE reads and stores each CDR3 protein as one record, lacking DNA. In all, the sample yields roughly 89,000 distinct CDR3 sequences. The sample comprised naive CXCR3- CD8+ T cells from blood. All receptors come from a human donor in good health. Some clones in this sample may be carry-over from other donors' samples. The CDR3 runs from the conserved cysteine through the conserved F or W. Each record gives: V gene, J gene, CDR3 protein.

v_call: TRBV5-1
j_call: TRBJ2-7
cdr3_aa: CASSLEGQAFSYEQYF

v_call: TRBV7-8
j_call: TRBJ1-2
cdr3_aa: CASSLTRKFYGYTF

v_call: TRBV7-9
j_call: TRBJ1-2
cdr3_aa: CASSLARGDEYGYTF

v_call: TRBV28
j_call: TRBJ2-1
cdr3_aa: CASSSPGQGGYNEQFF

v_call: TRBV30
j_call: TRBJ1-5
cdr3_aa: CAWSRGERQPQHF

v_call: TRBV3-1
j_call: TRBJ2-3
cdr3_aa: CASSQGAGGGDTQYF

v_call: TRBV5-6
j_call: TRBJ2-5
cdr3_aa: CASSLVVDKKETQYF

v_call: TRBV4-2
j_call: TRBJ2-7
cdr3_aa: CASSQEFPREGNEQYF

v_call: TRBV7-8
j_call: TRBJ2-3
cdr3_aa: CASSLTLNGLAGSTDTQYF

v_call: TRBV20-1
j_call: TRBJ2-2
cdr3_aa: CSASGSNTGELFF

v_call: TRBV29-1
j_call: TRBJ1-2
cdr3_aa: CSGGGTESSYGYTF

v_call: TRBV7-6
j_call: TRBJ2-7
cdr3_aa: CASSLLGGDSYEQYF

v_call: TRBV20-1
j_call: TRBJ2-5
cdr3_aa: CSARDRLIQETQYF

v_call: TRBV4-3
j_call: TRBJ1-1
cdr3_aa: CASSQDRGFDTEAFF

v_call: TRBV2
j_call: TRBJ1-6
cdr3_aa: CASSALPPGNSPLHF

v_call: TRBV30
j_call: TRBJ1-3
cdr3_aa: CAWSVGFSGNTIYF

v_call: TRBV4-1
j_call: TRBJ1-2
cdr3_aa: CASSQDGGGGYGYTF

v_call: TRBV9
j_call: TRBJ1-2
cdr3_aa: CASSSPGTGAPSYGYTF

v_call: TRBV28
j_call: TRBJ2-1
cdr3_aa: CASSNSGASYNEQFF

v_call: TRBV6-5
j_call: TRBJ1-1
cdr3_aa: CASSYTDRGDLTEAFF

v_call: TRBV2
j_call: TRBJ2-7
cdr3_aa: CASKQGIYEQYF

v_call: TRBV21-1
j_call: TRBJ1-2
cdr3_aa: CASSIPEEGQGMSDGYTF

v_call: TRBV29-1
j_call: TRBJ2-7
cdr3_aa: CSVEGVGDRGYEQYF

v_call: TRBV3-1
j_call: TRBJ2-3
cdr3_aa: CASGLNSLAYNTDTQYF

v_call: TRBV11-3
j_call: TRBJ2-5
cdr3_aa: CASSLADRGLPQTQYF

v_call: TRBV12-3/TRBV12-4
j_call: TRBJ1-4
cdr3_aa: CASSTGQGDEKLFF

v_call: TRBV9
j_call: TRBJ1-1
cdr3_aa: CASSVAGELDEAFF

v_call: TRBV29-1
j_call: TRBJ2-3
cdr3_aa: CTIKASGLITDTQYF

v_call: TRBV29-1
j_call: TRBJ2-1
cdr3_aa: CSVEGVIYNEQFF

v_call: TRBV28
j_call: TRBJ2-7
cdr3_aa: CASSLGDRVNEQYF

v_call: TRBV20-1
j_call: TRBJ1-1
cdr3_aa: CSGRGDTEAFF

v_call: TRBV18
j_call: TRBJ2-1
cdr3_aa: CASSPGGGYNEQFF

v_call: TRBV7-2
j_call: TRBJ2-7
cdr3_aa: CASSLGVEQYF

v_call: TRBV6-5
j_call: TRBJ2-7
cdr3_aa: CASLPDSAVYEQYF

v_call: TRBV7-9
j_call: TRBJ1-2
cdr3_aa: CASSPTQGWGYTF

v_call: TRBV30
j_call: TRBJ1-1
cdr3_aa: CAWEGWSKGPEAFF

v_call: TRBV7-9
j_call: TRBJ2-7
cdr3_aa: CASSFTTNPYEQYF

v_call: TRBV6-2/TRBV6-3
j_call: TRBJ2-5
cdr3_aa: CASSYGTSGFQETQYF

v_call: TRBV29-1
j_call: TRBJ2-3
cdr3_aa: CSVAGGWLGTDTQYF

v_call: TRBV6-6
j_call: TRBJ2-7
cdr3_aa: CASSYSEGMSSYEQYF

v_call: TRBV7-2
j_call: TRBJ2-7
cdr3_aa: CASNPWGQPYEQYF

v_call: TRBV12-5
j_call: TRBJ2-3
cdr3_aa: CASARGETSTDTQYF

v_call: TRBV7-9
j_call: TRBJ2-5
cdr3_aa: CASSSNSGSGETQYF